Listed below are T cell receptor beta chains from one sample, sequenced in a study of T cells after yellow fever vaccination. TCRdb reanalysed the 5' RACE reads using MiXCR and keeps one entry per CDR3 protein. The table includes approximately 550,000 distinct CDR3 sequences, roughly 13% detected once. Material: PBMCs, obtained on the day of the yellow fever booster vaccination. The source of these receptors is a young man who received the YFV17D yellow fever vaccine. Both conserved end residues are part of each CDR3.

j_gene | v_gene | CDR3aa
TRBJ2-5 | TRBV5-1 | CASSGTGLRETQYF
TRBJ2-7 | TRBV5-1 | CASSERTGTGEQYF
TRBJ2-7 | TRBV7-2 | CASSLDPGGYEQYF
TRBJ2-5 | TRBV3-1 | CASSHLDRAQETQYF
TRBJ2-4 | TRBV18 | CASSPGVRVWAAAKNIQYF
TRBJ2-7 | TRBV20-1 | CSARLMTSGTSYEQYF
TRBJ2-2 | TRBV6-5 | CASSSSGMGTGELFF
TRBJ1-1 | TRBV12-3/TRBV12-4 | CASSYAGGVGTEAFF
TRBJ2-3 | TRBV5-5 | CASSFGTEDTQYF
TRBJ2-7 | TRBV10-2 | CASSATGPQYF
TRBJ2-2 | TRBV7-9 | CASSLEVPRYTGELFF
TRBJ2-3 | TRBV27 | CASSLLSGPLTDTQYF
TRBJ2-5 | TRBV28 | CASSAPVGGPGQETQYF
TRBJ2-7 | TRBV7-9 | CASSLARTGVGEQYF
TRBJ2-7 | TRBV7-8 | CASSPTLAGVGEQYF
TRBJ2-1 | TRBV7-8 | CASSSRQTPYNEQFF
TRBJ1-4 | TRBV7-8 | CASSLNRPRGEKLFF
TRBJ1-2 | TRBV12-3/TRBV12-4 | CASSVLVNYGYTF
TRBJ1-4 | TRBV10-3 | CAISESGATEKLFF
TRBJ2-1 | TRBV6-1 | CASRLSGPNEQFF
TRBJ2-7 | TRBV5-4 | CASSLGGGQVHEQYF
TRBJ2-5 | TRBV5-1 | CASSPAPGTQETQYF
TRBJ1-1 | TRBV28 | CASSSGGMNTEAFF
TRBJ2-2 | TRBV5-6 | CASSFRSSGRWNTGELFF
TRBJ2-7 | TRBV4-1 | CASSPGIGNGIYEQYF
TRBJ2-2 | TRBV5-5 | CASSMRLGSPNTGELFF
TRBJ2-1 | TRBV20-1 | CSAPPGLAGSWGWGEQFF
TRBJ2-3 | TRBV13 | CASGGRAADTQYF
TRBJ1-2 | TRBV7-2 | CASSLGSGQPYGYTF
TRBJ2-1 | TRBV7-2 | CASSVSGADSYNEQFF
TRBJ2-2 | TRBV7-2 | CASSSRDQGGSGELFF
TRBJ1-1 | TRBV7-9 | CASSFGGGGTEAFF
TRBJ2-7 | TRBV24-1 | CATSDSAGTGTYEQYF